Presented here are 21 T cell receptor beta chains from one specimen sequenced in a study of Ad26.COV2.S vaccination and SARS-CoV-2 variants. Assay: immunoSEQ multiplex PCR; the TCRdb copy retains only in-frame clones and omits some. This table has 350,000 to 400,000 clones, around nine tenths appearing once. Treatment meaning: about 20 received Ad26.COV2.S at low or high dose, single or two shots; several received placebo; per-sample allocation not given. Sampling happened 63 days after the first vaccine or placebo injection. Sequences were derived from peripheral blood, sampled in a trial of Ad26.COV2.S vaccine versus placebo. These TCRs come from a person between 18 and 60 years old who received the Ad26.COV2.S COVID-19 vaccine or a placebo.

The CDR3 loop reads CASSQGKHPGNTEAFF. The DNA for the CDR3 is TGTGCCAGCAGCCAAGGGAAACATCCAGGGAACACTGAAGCTTTCTTT. The rearrangement uses TRBV3-1 (or the pseudogene TRBV3-2) and TRBJ1-1, with no clear D. CDR1 is LGHDT, CDR2 YNNKEL, per germline (reference sequence). This CDR3 is built from 16 residues. V gave up 1 base and J gave up 1 base, with 13 bases separating them.

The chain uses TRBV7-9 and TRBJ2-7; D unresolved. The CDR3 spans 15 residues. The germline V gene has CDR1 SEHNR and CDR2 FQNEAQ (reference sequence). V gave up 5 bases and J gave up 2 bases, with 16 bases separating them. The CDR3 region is CASSRMVEKPYEQYF. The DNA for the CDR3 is TGTGCCAGCAGCCGCATGGTAGAGAAACCCTACGAGCAGTACTTC. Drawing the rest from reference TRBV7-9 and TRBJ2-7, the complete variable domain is DTGVSQNPRHKITKRGQNVTFRCDPISEHNRLYWYRQTLGQGPEFLTYFQNEAQLEKSRLLSDRFSAERPKGSFSTLEIQRTEQGDSAMYLCASSRMVEKPYEQYFGPGTRLTVT.

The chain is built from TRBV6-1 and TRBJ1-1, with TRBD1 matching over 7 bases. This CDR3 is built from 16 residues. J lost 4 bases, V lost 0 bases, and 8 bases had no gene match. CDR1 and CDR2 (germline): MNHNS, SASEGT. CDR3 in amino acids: CASSEALGQEGTEAFF. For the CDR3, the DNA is TGTGCCAGCAGTGAAGCGCTCGGACAGGAGGGCACTGAAGCTTTCTTT.

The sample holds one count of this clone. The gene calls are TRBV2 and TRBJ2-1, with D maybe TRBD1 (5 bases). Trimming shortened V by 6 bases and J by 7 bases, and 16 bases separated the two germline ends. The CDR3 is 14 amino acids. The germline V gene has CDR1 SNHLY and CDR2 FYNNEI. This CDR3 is CASSGQGFRNEQFF. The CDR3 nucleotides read TGTGCCAGCAGCGGGCAGGGTTTTCGAAATGAGCAGTTCTTC.

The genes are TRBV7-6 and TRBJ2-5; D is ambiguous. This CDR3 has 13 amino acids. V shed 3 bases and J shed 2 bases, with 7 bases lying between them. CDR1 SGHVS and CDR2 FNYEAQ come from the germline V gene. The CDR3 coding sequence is TGTGCCAGCAGCTTGGGCCTTCAAGAGACCCAGTACTTC. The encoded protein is CASSLGLQETQYF.

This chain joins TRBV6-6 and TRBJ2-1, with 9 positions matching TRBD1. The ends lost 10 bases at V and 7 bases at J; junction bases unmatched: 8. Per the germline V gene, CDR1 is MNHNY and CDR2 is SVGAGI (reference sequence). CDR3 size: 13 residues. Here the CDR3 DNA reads TGTGCCACCGAACCGGGACAGGGAAATGAGCAGTTCTTC. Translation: CATEPGQGNEQFF.

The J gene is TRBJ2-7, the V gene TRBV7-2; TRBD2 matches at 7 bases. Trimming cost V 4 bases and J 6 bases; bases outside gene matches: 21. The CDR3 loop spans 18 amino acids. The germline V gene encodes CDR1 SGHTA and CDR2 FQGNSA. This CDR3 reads CASSSLPWLARGTFEQYF. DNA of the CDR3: TGTGCCAGCAGCTCCCTCCCGTGGCTAGCGCGGGGGACCTTCGAGCAGTACTTC.

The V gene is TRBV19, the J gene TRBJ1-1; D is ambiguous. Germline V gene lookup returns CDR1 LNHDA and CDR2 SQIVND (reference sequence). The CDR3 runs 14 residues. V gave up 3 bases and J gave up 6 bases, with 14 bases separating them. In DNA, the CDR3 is TGTGCCAGTAGTATGCGGGCGATTTTTGCTGAAGCTTTCTTT. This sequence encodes CASSMRAIFAEAFF.

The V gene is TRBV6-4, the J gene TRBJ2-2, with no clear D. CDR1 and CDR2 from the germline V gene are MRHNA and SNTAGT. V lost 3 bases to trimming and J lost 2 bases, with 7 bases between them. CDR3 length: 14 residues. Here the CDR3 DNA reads TGTGCCAGCAGTGATCGCCTAAACACCGGGGAGCTGTTTTTT. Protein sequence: CASSDRLNTGELFF.

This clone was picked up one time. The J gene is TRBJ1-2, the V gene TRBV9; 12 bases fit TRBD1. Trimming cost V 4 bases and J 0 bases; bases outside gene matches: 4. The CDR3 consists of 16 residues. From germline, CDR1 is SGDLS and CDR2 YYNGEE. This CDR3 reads CASSLGTGGSNYGYTF. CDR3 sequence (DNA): TGTGCCAGCAGCCTCGGGACAGGGGGCTCTAACTATGGCTACACCTTC.

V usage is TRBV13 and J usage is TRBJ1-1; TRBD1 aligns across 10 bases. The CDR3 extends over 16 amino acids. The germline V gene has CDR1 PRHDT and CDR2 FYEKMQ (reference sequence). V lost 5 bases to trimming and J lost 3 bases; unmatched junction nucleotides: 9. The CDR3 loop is CASSQGTGVPYTEAFF. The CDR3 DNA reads TGTGCCAGCAGCCAGGGGACAGGGGTTCCTTACACTGAAGCTTTCTTT.

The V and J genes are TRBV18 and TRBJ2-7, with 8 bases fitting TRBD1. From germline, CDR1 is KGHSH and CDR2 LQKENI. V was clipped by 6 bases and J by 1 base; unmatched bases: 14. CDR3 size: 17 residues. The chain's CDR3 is CASSEGTGQRLSYEQYF. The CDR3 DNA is TGTGCCAGCTCGGAAGGGACAGGTCAGCGGTTATCCTACGAGCAGTACTTC.

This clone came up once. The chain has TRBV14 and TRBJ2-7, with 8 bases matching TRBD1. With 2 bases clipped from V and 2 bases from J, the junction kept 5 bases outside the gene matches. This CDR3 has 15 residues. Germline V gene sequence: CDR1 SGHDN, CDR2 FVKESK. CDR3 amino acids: CASSQLQGAPYEQYF. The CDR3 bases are TGTGCCAGCAGCCAACTTCAGGGGGCTCCCTACGAGCAGTACTTC.

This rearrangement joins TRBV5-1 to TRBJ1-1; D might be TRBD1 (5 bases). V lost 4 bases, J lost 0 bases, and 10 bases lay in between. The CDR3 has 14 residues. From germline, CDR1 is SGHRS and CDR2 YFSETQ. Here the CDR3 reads CASSVGTMNTEAFF. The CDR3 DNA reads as TGCGCCAGCAGCGTCGGGACGATGAACACTGAAGCTTTCTTT. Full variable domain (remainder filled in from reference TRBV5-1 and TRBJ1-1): KAGVTQTPRYLIKTRGQQVTLSCSPISGHRSVSWYQQTPGQGLQFLFEYFSETQRNKGNFPGRFSGRQFSNSRSEMNVSTLELGDSALYLCASSVGTMNTEAFFGQGTRLTVV.

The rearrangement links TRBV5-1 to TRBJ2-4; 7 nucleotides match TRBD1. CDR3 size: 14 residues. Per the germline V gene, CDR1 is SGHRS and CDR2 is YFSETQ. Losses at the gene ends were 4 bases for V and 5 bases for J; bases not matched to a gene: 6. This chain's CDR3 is CASSMAGTENIQYF. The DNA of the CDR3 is TGCGCCAGCAGCATGGCCGGGACAGAAAACATTCAGTACTTC.

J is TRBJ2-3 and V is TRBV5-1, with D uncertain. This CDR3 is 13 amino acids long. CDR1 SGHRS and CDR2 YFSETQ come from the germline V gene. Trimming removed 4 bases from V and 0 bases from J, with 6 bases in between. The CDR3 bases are TGCGCCAGCAGCACTGTGAGCACAGATACGCAGTATTTT. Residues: CASSTVSTDTQYF.

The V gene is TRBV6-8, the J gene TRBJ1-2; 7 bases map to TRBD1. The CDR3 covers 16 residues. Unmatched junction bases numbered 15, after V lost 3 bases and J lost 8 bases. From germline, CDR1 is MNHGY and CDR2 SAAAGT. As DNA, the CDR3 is TGTGCCAGCAGTTATTCACCCATGACAGGGAAGATGGGCTACACCTTC. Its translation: CASSYSPMTGKMGYTF.

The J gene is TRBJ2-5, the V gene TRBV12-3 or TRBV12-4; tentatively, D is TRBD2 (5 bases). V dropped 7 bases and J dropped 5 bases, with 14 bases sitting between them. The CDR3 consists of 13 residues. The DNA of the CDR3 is TGTGCCAGCACCATTAGAGGGTGGGAGACCCAGTACTTC. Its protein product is CASTIRGWETQYF.

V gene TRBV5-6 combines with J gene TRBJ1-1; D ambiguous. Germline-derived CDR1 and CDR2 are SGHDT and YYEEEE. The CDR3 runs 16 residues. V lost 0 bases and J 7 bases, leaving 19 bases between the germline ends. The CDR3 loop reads CASSLGAFLITNEAFF. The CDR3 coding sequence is TGTGCCAGCAGCTTGGGAGCGTTCTTGATCACAAATGAAGCTTTCTTT.

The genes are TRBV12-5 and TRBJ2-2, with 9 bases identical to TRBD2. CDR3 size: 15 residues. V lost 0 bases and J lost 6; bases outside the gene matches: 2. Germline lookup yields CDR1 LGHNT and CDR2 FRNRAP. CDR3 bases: TGTGCTAGTGGTTTGGTGCTAGCGGGATCCGGGGAGCTGTTTTTT. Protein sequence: CASGLVLAGSGELFF.

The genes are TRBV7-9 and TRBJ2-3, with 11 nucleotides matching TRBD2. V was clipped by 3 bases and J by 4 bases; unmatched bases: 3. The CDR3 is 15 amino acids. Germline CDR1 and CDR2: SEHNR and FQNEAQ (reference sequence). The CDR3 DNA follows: TGTGCCAGCAGCTTCACTAGCGGGGGTCCAGATACGCAGTATTTT. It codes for CASSFTSGGPDTQYF.